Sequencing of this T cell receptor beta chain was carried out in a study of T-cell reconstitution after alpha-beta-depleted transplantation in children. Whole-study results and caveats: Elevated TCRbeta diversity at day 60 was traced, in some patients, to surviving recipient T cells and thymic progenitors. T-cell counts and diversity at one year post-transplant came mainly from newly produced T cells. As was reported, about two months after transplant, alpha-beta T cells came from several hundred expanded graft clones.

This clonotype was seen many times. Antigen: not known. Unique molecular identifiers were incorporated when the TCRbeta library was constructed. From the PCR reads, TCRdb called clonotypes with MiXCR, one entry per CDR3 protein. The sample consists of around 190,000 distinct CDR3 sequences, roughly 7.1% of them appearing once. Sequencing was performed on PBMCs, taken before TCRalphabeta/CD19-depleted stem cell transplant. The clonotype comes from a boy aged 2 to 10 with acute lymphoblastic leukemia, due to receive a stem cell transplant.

The CDR3 sequence: CASSVGRSTDTQYF. CDR3 nucleotides: TGTGCCAGCAGCGTTGGTAGGAGCACAGATACGCAGTATTTT. The chain joins TRBV9 to TRBJ2-3, with D unclear. Trimming pared 2 bases from V and 0 bases from J, leaving 7 bases between. The germline V gene has CDR1 SGDLS and CDR2 YYNGEE. CDR3 length equals 14 residues.